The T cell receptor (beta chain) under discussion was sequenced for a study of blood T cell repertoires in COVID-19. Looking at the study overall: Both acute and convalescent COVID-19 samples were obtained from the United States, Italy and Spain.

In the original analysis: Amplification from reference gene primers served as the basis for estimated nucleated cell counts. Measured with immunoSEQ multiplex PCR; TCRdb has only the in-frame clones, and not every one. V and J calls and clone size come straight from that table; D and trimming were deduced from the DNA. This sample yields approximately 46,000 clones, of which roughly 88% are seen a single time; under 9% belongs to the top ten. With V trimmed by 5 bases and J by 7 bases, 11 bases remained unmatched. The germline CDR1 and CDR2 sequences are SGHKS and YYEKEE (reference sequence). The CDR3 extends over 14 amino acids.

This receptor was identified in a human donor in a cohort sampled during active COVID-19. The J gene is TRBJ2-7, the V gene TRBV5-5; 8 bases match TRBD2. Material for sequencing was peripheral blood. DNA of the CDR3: TGTGCCAGCAGTTCCCGGGGGGGATTTGAAGAGCAGTACTTC. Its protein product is CASSSRGGFEEQYF.